This is a list of T cell receptor beta chains from one sample in a study of somatic mutations in cytotoxic T cells in rheumatoid arthritis. Libraries were prepared by immunoSEQ multiplex PCR; TCRdb keeps only in-frame clonotypes and omits some of them. The table lists 6,000 to 9,000 clones, around 75% of them singletons, with around a sixth in the top ten. Sequences were obtained from CD8+ T cells sorted from blood. The receptors were gathered from an adult with rheumatoid arthritis. Both conserved end residues are part of each CDR3. D genes are given only for firm matches. Size tells how often a clone was seen (once, few, many) or the class of an expanded clone, and some rows leave it out.

clone_size d_call j_call v_call cdr3_nt cdr3_aa
few . TRBJ2-7 TRBV2 TGTGCCAGCAGCGCCTTCCGGGCAGGCGCCTACGAGCAGTACTTC CASSAFRAGAYEQYF
. . TRBJ1-2 TRBV19 TGTGCCAGTAGTATCGATCACAGGAGTAAAAATGGCTACACCTTC CASSIDHRSKNGYTF
. TRBD1 TRBJ1-2 TRBV19 TGTGCCAGTACCCCCAGACAGGGGGGAACCCTATATGGCTACACCTTC CASTPRQGGTLYGYTF
. TRBD1 TRBJ2-7 TRBV14 TGTGCCAGCAGCCAAGATTGGGACAGCTACGAGCAGTACTTC CASSQDWDSYEQYF
. TRBD2 TRBJ2-5 TRBV25-1 TGTGCCAGCGTCTCGGGGCTAGCGGGGGTGCAAGAGACCCAGTACTTC CASVSGLAGVQETQYF
large . TRBJ2-3 TRBV7-8 TGTGCCAGCAGCTTAACCGCCGGTATTGGGGATACGCAGTATTTT CASSLTAGIGDTQYF
. . TRBJ2-3 TRBV5-4 TGTGCCAGCAGCCCGGACCGCACGACAGATACGCAGTATTTT CASSPDRTTDTQYF
. TRBD1 TRBJ2-7 TRBV29-1 TGCAGCGTTGAGATGGGACAGGTTAACCCCGAGCAGTACTTC CSVEMGQVNPEQYF
few . TRBJ1-1 TRBV29-1 TGCAGCGTCAGACGACAGGAGAACACTGAAGCTTTCTTT CSVRRQENTEAFF
few TRBD2 TRBJ2-6 TRBV7-9 TGTGCCAGCAGCCCCCTCCCGGGGGGGACCTCTGGGGCCAACGTCCTGACTTTC CASSPLPGGTSGANVLTF
few . TRBJ2-7 TRBV4-3 TGCGCCAGCAGCCAAGATTTAGGGCAGATAGAGCAGTACTTC CASSQDLGQIEQYF
large TRBD1 TRBJ2-7 TRBV5-6 TGTGCCAGCAGCTTGTTGGACAGGGGGTTTTCCTACGAGCAGTACTTC CASSLLDRGFSYEQYF
. . TRBJ2-1 TRBV11-2 TGTGCCAGCAGCTGGCCCGGGGCCGGTAACAATGAGCAGTTCTTC CASSWPGAGNNEQFF
. . TRBJ1-5 TRBV6-1 TGTGCCAGCAGTCAAAGACAGGATCATCAGCCCCAGCATTTT CASSQRQDHQPQHF
. TRBD1 TRBJ1-5 TRBV10-3 TGTGCCAGCAAACGGGACAGAAGCAATCAGCCCCAGCATTTT CASKRDRSNQPQHF
. . TRBJ2-4 TRBV5-6 TGTGCCAGCAGCTTAGACGGGGGGCCTTCAGCCAAAAACATTCAGTACTTC CASSLDGGPSAKNIQYF
. . TRBJ2-3 TRBV10-1 TGCGCCAGCAGTGAGTCCAGGGCAACAGATACGCAGTATTTT CASSESRATDTQYF
. . TRBJ2-1 TRBV1 TGCACCAGCTCCCGGGGGTCCGAGCAGTTCTTC CTSSRGSEQFF
few TRBD2 TRBJ2-2 TRBV5-1 TGCGCCAGCAGCAGAGGGACTAGCCACACCGGGGAGCTGTTTTTT CASSRGTSHTGELFF
. TRBD1 TRBJ2-6 TRBV7-6 TGTGCCAGCAGCTCGACAGGGTTCGGGGCCAACGTCCTGACTTTC CASSSTGFGANVLTF
. TRBD1 TRBJ2-4 TRBV7-8 TGTGCCAGCAGCTTATCGGTGGGGGACAGAAACATTCAGTACTTC CASSLSVGDRNIQYF
. . TRBJ1-1 TRBV19 TGTGCCAGTACTAGAAACCGGGCCAGGGAGGACACTGAAGCTTTCTTT CASTRNRAREDTEAFF
. . TRBJ1-1 TRBV18 TGTGCCAGCTCACCGGTGGACCGCTTGAACACTGAAGCTTTCTTT CASSPVDRLNTEAFF
. TRBD2 TRBJ2-5 TRBV11-2 TGTGCCAGCAGCTCCGGACTAGCTGAAGGAGAGACCCAGTACTTC CASSSGLAEGETQYF
. . TRBJ1-1 TRBV18 TGTGCCAGCTCACCAGCGGACGGTACCCCCCCTTTCTTT CASSPADGTPPFF
. . TRBJ1-1 TRBV9 TGTGCCAGCAGCCCTGACAGGTTCGAGGAAGCTTTCTTT CASSPDRFEEAFF
. . TRBJ1-2 TRBV7-9 TGTGCCAGCAGCTTTAACACAGGGTTGGGAGGCTACACCTTC CASSFNTGLGGYTF
. . TRBJ1-6 TRBV6-5 TGTGCCAGCACCCCCGGCGGAATTAATTCACCCCTCCACTTT CASTPGGINSPLHF
. . TRBJ2-3 TRBV28 TGTGCCAGCAACCTAAACGGGGGCGGATCAGATACGCAGTATTTT CASNLNGGGSDTQYF
. TRBD1 TRBJ1-1 TRBV4-1 TGCGCCAGCAGCCGAGGATCACTCCAGCGGACAGGGGGGGATACGAACACTGAAGCTTTCTTT CASSRGSLQRTGGDTNTEAFF
once TRBD1 TRBJ2-1 TRBV28 TGTGCCAGCAGTTTAAACCAGGGGGTTTTTGACAATGAGCAGTTCTTC CASSLNQGVFDNEQFF
once TRBD1 TRBJ2-2 TRBV9 TGTGCCAGCAGCGTTCTACGACAGGGGGAGATCGGGGAGCTGTTTTTT CASSVLRQGEIGELFF
. . TRBJ2-7 TRBV6-4 TGTGCCAGCAGGACAGGGAGGGCCTACGAGCAGTACTTC CASRTGRAYEQYF
. TRBD2 TRBJ2-3 TRBV27 TGTGCCAGCAGTGCACTAGCGGGGACCATCACAGATACGCAGTATTTT CASSALAGTITDTQYF
large . TRBJ2-1 TRBV10-3 TGTGCCACCTCCGCGGGGAATGAGCAGTTCTTC CATSAGNEQFF
. . TRBJ2-7 TRBV15 TGTGCCACCAGCAGAGGAGACACATCCTACGAGCAGTACTTC CATSRGDTSYEQYF
. . TRBJ2-1 TRBV5-4 TGTGCCAGCAGCTTGGGCACCACATACAATGAGCAGTTCTTC CASSLGTTYNEQFF
. TRBD2 TRBJ2-3 TRBV19 TGTGCCAGTAGTGCCGGTCGGGCGGGGGGCACAGATACGCAGTATTTT CASSAGRAGGTDTQYF
. . TRBJ2-1 TRBV5-8 TGTGCCAGCAGCTTGAGGGCCGGGGGACTCAATGAGCAGTTCTTC CASSLRAGGLNEQFF
. . TRBJ2-3 TRBV5-6 TGTGCCAGCAGCGTGGGGGGTGGCGCAGATACGCAGTATTTT CASSVGGGADTQYF
. . TRBJ2-7 TRBV4-3 TGCGCCAGCAGCCAAGCACTCCGATCCTACGAGCAGTACTTC CASSQALRSYEQYF
. TRBD1 TRBJ2-3 TRBV6-4 TGTGCCAGCAGTGACGGGACAGGGGGCACAGATACGCAGTATTTT CASSDGTGGTDTQYF
. TRBD1 TRBJ2-5 TRBV23-1 TGCGCCAGCAGTCAATCGTGCCCCTTGACAGGGGCTTGGGAGACCCAGTACTTC CASSQSCPLTGAWETQYF
. . TRBJ2-3 TRBV28 TGTGCCAGCAGTTTAAATCCAGGGGTGGCAGATACGCAGTATTTT CASSLNPGVADTQYF
. TRBD2 TRBJ2-1 TRBV29-1 TGCAGCGTTGAGGGGCGGGGGGACAATGAGCAGTTCTTC CSVEGRGDNEQFF
. . TRBJ1-1 TRBV21-1 TGTGCCAGCAGCGACCCGCAGGCGAACACTGAAGCTTTCTTT CASSDPQANTEAFF
. TRBD1 TRBJ2-1 TRBV2 TGTGCCAGCAGGGATACAGGGGACCCTTACAATGAGCAGTTCTTC CASRDTGDPYNEQFF
. . TRBJ2-3 TRBV18 TGTGCCAGCTCACCACCTGGACGGGGGTCCCTCGATACGCAGTATTTT CASSPPGRGSLDTQYF
medium-sized TRBD2 TRBJ2-5 TRBV6-1 TGTGCCAGCAGTGAAAGTGGTAGCGGGGGGGCGTTGGGTAGTCAGAAGACCCAGTACTTC CASSESGSGGALGSQKTQYF
. . TRBJ2-1 TRBV4-1 TGCGCCAGCAGCCAAGAAACGGGGGCCGGAAATGAGCAGTTCTTC CASSQETGAGNEQFF